A single sample gave rise to the 17 T cell receptor beta chains below, sequenced in a study of cytomegalovirus exposure and HLA in healthy donors. Primers: 60 Vbeta forward and 13 Jbeta reverse. Measured with immunoSEQ multiplex PCR; TCRdb has only the in-frame clones, and not every one. Of 150,000 to 200,000 clones listed, roughly 84% are singletons. Sequencing used PBMCs. All receptors derive from a man aged 18 to 29 in good health and CMV-seropositive.

There are a few counts of this clone. The chain combines TRBV6-5 with TRBJ1-6; 8 nucleotides agree with TRBD1. Losses at the gene ends were 5 bases for V and 8 bases for J; bases not matched to a gene: 8. CDR1 is MNHEY, CDR2 SVGAGI, per germline. The CDR3 is 15 residues long. The CDR3 is CASSPRQGRDSPLHF. DNA for the CDR3: TGTGCCAGCAGTCCACGACAGGGGAGGGATTCACCCCTCCACTTT.

The CDR3 DNA follows: TGCGCCAGCAGCCAAGATCACGGGAGCTCCTACAATGAGCAGTTCTTC. Translating gives CASSQDHGSSYNEQFF. This rearrangement joins TRBV4-1 to TRBJ2-1; TRBD2 is a possible D gene (6 bases). V dropped 0 bases and J dropped 0 bases, with 9 bases sitting between them. CDR3 length: 16 residues. Per the germline V gene, CDR1 is MGHRA and CDR2 is YSYEKL.

J is TRBJ2-3 and V is TRBV5-4, with D hard to call. The CDR3 extends over 14 amino acids. Germline V gene sequence: CDR1 SGHNT, CDR2 YYREEE (reference sequence). DNA for the CDR3: TGTGCGACTCAGCCCGGCCAAACCACAGATACGCAGTATTTT. Its translation is CATQPGQTTDTQYF.

The chain uses TRBV5-6 and TRBJ2-7, with TRBD2 identical over 9 bases. Germline loops: CDR1 SGHDT, CDR2 YYEEEE. The CDR3 sequence is 14 residues long. J lost 3 bases, V lost 5 bases, and 6 bases had no gene match. This CDR3 is CASSRGLAVYEQYF. In DNA form, the CDR3 reads TGTGCCAGCAGTAGGGGACTAGCAGTCTACGAGCAGTACTTC.

The gene calls are TRBV27 and TRBJ1-2; TRBD1 matches 8 bases. V was clipped by 8 bases and J by 1 base; unmatched bases: 6. CDR1 and CDR2 from the germline V gene are MNHEY and SMNVEV (reference sequence). This CDR3 has 14 amino acids. Here the CDR3 reads CASRGTGDNYGYTF. CDR3 coding DNA: TGTGCCAGCCGGGGGACAGGAGATAACTATGGCTACACCTTC.

Notes on this clone: Sequence at one end of the junction differs from germline and may be a read error. J is TRBJ2-4 and V is TRBV6-5; possible D gene TRBD1, 6 bases. The CDR3 runs to 14 residues. Looked up from germline, CDR1 is MNHEY and CDR2 is SVGAGI. CDR3 bases: TGTGCCAGCCGGTCACAGGGAGCCAAAAACAGTCAGTACTTC. Its protein is CASRSQGAKNSQYF.

The chain uses TRBV7-8 and TRBJ2-1, with 9 positions matching TRBD2. In germline, CDR1 is SGHVS, CDR2 FQNEAQ. This CDR3 spans 18 amino acids. V was clipped by 2 bases and J by 4 bases; unmatched bases: 12. The DNA for the CDR3 is TGTGCCAGCAGCTTAAGGGTGAAGTCTAGCGGGGAATACAATGAGCAGTTCTTC. This sequence encodes CASSLRVKSSGEYNEQFF.

The rearrangement joins TRBV11-2 to TRBJ2-7, with a weak D call TRBD2 (7 bases). V was cut by 0 bases and J by 4 bases, with 13 bases left in between. There are 15 residues in the CDR3. CDR1 and CDR2 from the germline V gene are SGHAT and FQNNGV. The CDR3 here is CASSLEGGGRYEQYF. DNA for the CDR3: TGTGCCAGCAGCTTAGAGGGGGGGGGCCGGTACGAGCAGTACTTC.

The J gene is TRBJ1-2, the V gene TRBV4-1; tentatively, D is TRBD1 (6 bases). The CDR3 has 16 amino acids. The V gene's germline CDR1 is MGHRA and CDR2 YSYEKL. Trimming shortened V by 0 bases and J by 4 bases, and 15 bases separated the two germline ends. CDR3 coding DNA: TGCGCCAGCAGCCAAGAACGGGCAGGGGTCCCCTATGGCTACACCTTC. It encodes CASSQERAGVPYGYTF.

The chain has TRBV5-1 and TRBJ2-4; possibly TRBD2 for D (6 bases). Germline lookup yields CDR1 SGHRS and CDR2 YFSETQ. The CDR3 runs 15 residues. The V end lost 0 bases, the J end lost 7 bases, and 14 bases lay between the germline ends. The CDR3 sequence: CASSLALGEANIQYF. The CDR3 DNA sequence: TGCGCCAGCAGCTTGGCCCTGGGGGAGGCGAACATTCAGTACTTC.

The CDR3 coding sequence is TGTGCCAGCAGCCGTAGCGGGGGGCCGGGAGATACGCAGTATTTT. Protein sequence: CASSRSGGPGDTQYF. The chain employs TRBV7-3 and TRBJ2-3; TRBD2 aligns across 10 bases. The CDR3 consists of 15 residues. Germline assignment: CDR1 SGHTA and CDR2 FQGTGA. Germline trimming cut 5 bases from V and 5 bases from J; bases unmatched to any gene: 7. Full variable domain (missing parts from reference TRBV7-3 and TRBJ2-3): GAGVSQTPSNKVTEKGKYVELRCDPISGHTALYWYRQSLGQGPEFLIYFQGTGAADDSGLPNDRFFAVRPEGSVSTLKIQRTERGDSAVYLCASSRSGGPGDTQYFGPGTRLTVL.

The chain links TRBV5-1 to TRBJ1-1; 9 bases line up with TRBD1. The germline gives CDR1 SGHRS, CDR2 YFSETQ. J lost 1 base, V lost 3 bases, and 4 bases had no gene match. This CDR3 is 15 amino acids long. The DNA for the CDR3 is TGCGCCAGCAGCTCGACGGACAGGGGGAACACTGAAGCTTTCTTT. It encodes CASSSTDRGNTEAFF.

The chain uses TRBV28 and TRBJ2-7, with D possibly being TRBD2 (6 bases). The CDR3 spans 14 residues. The V and J ends lost 3 bases and 4 bases respectively, with 13 bases between them. CDR1 and CDR2 (germline): MDHEN, SYDVKM. The CDR3, as DNA: TGTGCCAGCAGTTTTGGACACGGAGGGTACGAGCAGTACTTC. Translation gives CASSFGHGGYEQYF.

The chain couples TRBV7-9 to TRBJ2-7; 7 bases line up with TRBD1. The trim removed 0 bases at V and 2 bases at J, leaving 16 bases unmatched. The germline gives CDR1 SEHNR, CDR2 FQNEAQ (reference sequence). CDR3 length equals 19 residues. CDR3 loop: CASSLAHPRQGRLPYEQYF. In DNA form, the CDR3 reads TGTGCCAGCAGCTTAGCGCATCCCCGACAGGGTAGGTTACCCTACGAGCAGTACTTC.

V is TRBV2 and J is TRBJ1-5; 7 bases fit TRBD1. Per germline, CDR1 SNHLY and CDR2 FYNNEI. V lost 5 bases and J lost 2; bases outside the gene matches: 9. The CDR3 is 16 residues long. Here the CDR3 reads CASSSPQGGGNQPQHF. CDR3 bases: TGTGCCAGCAGTTCCCCCCAGGGGGGAGGCAATCAGCCCCAGCATTTT.

The gene calls are TRBV11-2 and TRBJ2-2; D may be TRBD2 (5 bases). CDR1 is SGHAT, CDR2 FQNNGV, per germline. CDR3 length: 16 amino acids. V gave up 4 bases and J gave up 2 bases, with 14 bases separating them. CDR3 sequence: CASSYTWTVNTGELFF. The DNA for the CDR3 is TGTGCCAGCAGCTACACTTGGACTGTCAACACCGGGGAGCTGTTTTTT.

The chain is built from TRBV14 and TRBJ2-1, with TRBD2 matching 9 bases. The junction had 7 bases not matched to a gene; V was cut back by 4 bases and J by 0 bases. The CDR3 contains 17 residues. Germline V gene lookup returns CDR1 SGHDN and CDR2 FVKESK. CDR3 protein: CASSPRLAAFSYNEQFF. As DNA, the CDR3 is TGTGCCAGCAGCCCTAGACTAGCGGCCTTCTCCTACAATGAGCAGTTCTTC.